The following is a T cell receptor (beta chain) sequence with its context. This clone was recorded only once. It has no known antigen specificity. No base quality values were provided; no much bigger clone lies one nucleotide off. According to the germline V gene, CDR1 reads LGHNA and CDR2 reads YNFKEQ. From cysteine to phenylalanine, the CDR3 is 14 amino acids long. Only the CDR3 portion is preserved as DNA: 42 bases, with reading frame beginning at the first base. V is shortened by 1 base, J by 0 bases, and the region joining them spans 7 bases. The sample comes from a study of blood T cell repertoires in COVID-19 (dated by TCRdb to the early 2020s). Describing the broader study: Collaborator samples came from the United States, Italy and Spain and covered acute and convalescent phases of COVID-19. The prospective study material was composed of cDNA or gDNA derived from T cells, B-cell-depleted T cells, or PBMCs. Deeply sampled blood TCRbeta repertoires from subjects exposed to, actively infected with, or recovered from COVID-19 were included in the dataset. The repertoires were made available in a free public database intended to serve as a resource for research on the immune response to SARS-CoV-2. The samples were drawn from two sources: the first 160 participants of the ongoing ImmuneRACE study, and about 1,300 subjects contributed by 6 global collaborators. Nearly every sample came with metadata listing a de-identified subject ID, COVID-19 status, age in years and sex. HLA class I and class II types, where available, came from metadata supplied by the sample provider rather than from assay-based typing. Study-level results and caveats: Clinical and demographic metadata were provided uncurated, with the amount varying by source and participant.

The immunoSEQ Assay, a bias-controlled multiplex PCR, was used to amplify TCRbeta CDR3 regions from genomic DNA. Concerning the study's data processing: The number of nucleated cells in each sample was estimated from the amplification of reference gene primers within the assay. Sequence reads were collapsed and filtered to measure the absolute abundance of every unique TCRbeta CDR3 rearrangement. For each sample, productive Simpson clonality was calculated as the square root of Simpson's diversity index over productive rearrangements. In TCRdb, the immuneACCESS table is reduced to in-frame sequences with V and J assigned. These tables do not hold every clone; where another copy was compared, an unresolved V gene accounts for under half, and the others remain unexplained. V, J and clone size were drawn from that table, and D and trimming were deduced from the DNA. In all, the sample holds some 200,000 clones, and approximately 90% of those were seen once. The top ten clones comprise approximately 10% of the sample.

In the prospective study, participants were roughly 18 to 100 years old, resided in fewer than 25 geographic areas of the United States, and were enrolled through a virtual design. To assign participants to cohorts, the prospective study relied on clinical history that participants themselves reported in a screening survey and a study questionnaire. Mobile phlebotomists in the prospective study collected whole blood, serum and a nasopharyngeal or oropharyngeal swab from every participant. Over an approximately 2-month period, participants in the prospective study had the option of providing additional blood draws and questionnaires. Blood samples from the prospective study were shipped frozen or at room temperature prior to DNA extraction.

What was sequenced was PBMCs or T cells enriched from blood (not recorded which). The sequence was collected from a man aged 18 to 29 with acute COVID-19. The chain is assembled from TRBV4-2 and TRBJ2-7, and the D gene may be TRBD2, 5 bases matching. The nucleotides are TGTGCCAGCAGCCAAGGGAGGAGCTCCTACGAGCAGTACTTC. The translation is CASSQGRSSYEQYF.